This T cell receptor beta chain stems from a study of human T cells and chemical hapten exposure. Regarding the study as a whole: Once DPC sensitization occurred, TCRs above 1 in 1000 frequency showed no change.

Time point specified: healthy volunteer bleed at 6 weeks. Unfractionated whole blood was the source from which total RNA was extracted. This clonotype was seen only a few times. Its cognate antigen is unknown. TCRdb fed the RACE reads into MiXCR, producing one record per CDR3 protein. There are 60,000 to 90,000 distinct CDR3 sequences in the sample; 8.6% occur only once, and roughly 1.5% lies in the top ten. CDR3 length: 14 amino acids. Trimming removed 4 bases from V and 7 bases from J, with 11 bases in between. This chain uses TRBV12-3 or TRBV12-4 with TRBJ1-6; D possibly corresponds to TRBD1 (5 bases). The sample taken for sequencing was whole blood. This sequence originates from a female donor in good health. Some clones in this sample may be carry-over from other donors' samples. This chain's CDR3 is CASSYRDGNSPLHF. In DNA form, the CDR3 reads TGTGCCAGCAGTTACCGGGACGGAAATTCACCCCTCCACTTT.